The 32 T cell receptor beta chains below were found in one sample sequenced in a study of blood T cell repertoires in COVID-19 (dated by TCRdb to 2019 to 2021). The library was made by the immunoSEQ multiplex PCR assay. The immuneACCESS repertoire file appears here via TCRdb, limited to in-frame rearrangements. These files lack a portion of the clones; in checked studies, under half of the deficit traces to unresolved V genes, and the cause of the others is not known. Here the sample has hundreds of thousands of clones; roughly 85% occur a single time. Roughly 12% of the sample rests with the top ten. Sequenced material: peripheral blood. Receptors were obtained from a woman between 18 and 29 years old who had recovered from COVID-19.

The J gene is TRBJ2-7, the V gene TRBV19, with 7 bases matching TRBD1. The CDR3 totals 14 residues. With 7 bases clipped from V and 0 bases from J, the junction kept 6 bases outside the gene matches. Germline V gene data show CDR1 as LNHDA and CDR2 as SQIVND (reference sequence). The CDR3 here is CASNDRVGSYEQYF. The CDR3 DNA sequence: TGTGCCAGTAATGACAGGGTAGGCTCCTACGAGCAGTACTTC.

The chain has TRBV15 and TRBJ1-5, with a possible D match to TRBD1 (6 bases). Germline values: CDR1 LNHNV, CDR2 YYDKDF (reference sequence). V dropped 0 bases and J dropped 1 base, with 16 bases sitting between them. The CDR3 consists of 18 residues. This chain's CDR3 is CATSRDSAGASSNQPQHF. CDR3 nucleotides: TGTGCCACCAGCAGAGATTCGGCAGGGGCGTCGAGCAATCAGCCCCAGCATTTT.

The chain is built from TRBV10-1 and TRBJ2-1, with 8 bases aligning to TRBD1. V was clipped by 6 bases and J by 9 bases; unmatched bases: 10. The CDR3 extends over 14 amino acids. Looked up from germline, CDR1 is WNHNN and CDR2 is SYGVQD (reference sequence). CDR3 in DNA: TGCGCCAGCAGAGGACAGGGTGAATCAACTGAGCAGTTCTTC. Protein sequence: CASRGQGESTEQFF.

The rearrangement joins TRBV6-5 to TRBJ2-5; D perhaps matches TRBD1 (6 bases). The CDR3 loop spans 14 amino acids. Trimming took off 5 bases at V and 1 base at J, with 11 bases between the two ends. The germline V gene encodes CDR1 MNHEY and CDR2 SVGAGI. CDR3 protein: CASSKWDTQETQYF. DNA for the CDR3: TGTGCCAGCAGTAAATGGGACACCCAAGAGACCCAGTACTTC.

The V and J genes are TRBV27 and TRBJ2-1; D is perhaps TRBD2 (5 bases). V gave up 2 bases and J gave up 2 bases, with 7 bases separating them. The CDR3 covers 14 residues. The germline V gene has CDR1 MNHEY and CDR2 SMNVEV (reference sequence). Here the CDR3 reads CASSLETTYNEQFF. In nucleotides, the CDR3 is TGTGCCAGCAGTTTAGAGACTACCTACAATGAGCAGTTCTTC.

The chain couples TRBV25-1 to TRBJ1-1, with 9 bases lining up with TRBD1. Per the germline V gene, CDR1 is MGHDK and CDR2 is SYGVNS. J was trimmed by 4 bases and V by 4 bases; bases with no gene match: 4. There are 14 residues in the CDR3. CDR3 protein: CASSAGTGSTEAFF. CDR3 coding DNA: TGTGCCAGCAGTGCGGGGACAGGGAGCACTGAAGCTTTCTTT.

The chain couples TRBV6-6 to TRBJ2-2; no clear D. The CDR3 is 13 amino acids. The V end lost 8 bases, the J end lost 4 bases, and 11 bases lay between the germline ends. Germline CDR1 reads MNHNY; CDR2 reads SVGAGI (reference sequence). As DNA, the CDR3 is TGTGCCAGCCGAGCACAGATCACCGGGGAGCTGTTTTTT. Its translation is CASRAQITGELFF.

The chain employs TRBV7-2 and TRBJ2-4; 9 positions agree with TRBD1. The germline V gene has CDR1 SGHTA and CDR2 FQGNSA. J gave up 6 bases and V 5 bases, and 17 bases lay outside the gene matches. This CDR3 region has 18 residues. The CDR3 protein is CASSHYLLGQGHGNIQYF. The CDR3 DNA sequence: TGTGCCAGCAGCCATTACCTATTAGGACAGGGGCACGGAAACATTCAGTACTTC. Filled out from reference TRBV7-2 and TRBJ2-4, the complete variable domain reads GAGVSQSPSNKVTEKGKDVELRCDPISGHTALYWYRQSLGQGLEFLIYFQGNSAPDKSGLPSDRFSAERTGGSVSTLTIQRTQQEDSAVYLCASSHYLLGQGHGNIQYFGAGTRLSVL.

The chain carries TRBV18 and TRBJ2-5; 7 nucleotides align to TRBD1. CDR3 length: 16 residues. Unmatched junction bases numbered 12, after V lost 3 bases and J lost 5 bases. Germline-derived CDR1 and CDR2 are KGHSH and LQKENI. The CDR3 DNA reads TGTGCCAGCTCACCCTCAACAGGGGTCGCCGGGGAGACCCAGTACTTC. Amino acid sequence: CASSPSTGVAGETQYF.

The rearrangement uses TRBV29-1 and TRBJ2-1; TRBD2 agrees at 11 bases. This CDR3 contains 14 residues. The trim removed 6 bases at V and 3 bases at J, leaving 4 bases unmatched. Germline V lookup: CDR1 SQVTM, CDR2 ANQGSEA. The chain's CDR3 is CSVGTSGDYNEQFF. The CDR3 region has the DNA TGCAGCGTCGGGACTAGCGGAGACTACAATGAGCAGTTCTTC.

This chain uses TRBV6-2 or TRBV6-3 with TRBJ1-5; a weak D match, TRBD1 (6 bases). CDR3 length: 16 amino acids. With 2 bases removed from V and 3 bases from J, the gap between germline ends came to 14 bases. CDR1 MNHEY and CDR2 SVGEGT come from the germline V gene. CDR3 region: CASSYLGTYNNQPQHF. CDR3 sequence (DNA): TGTGCCAGCAGTTACCTCGGGACATATAACAATCAGCCCCAGCATTTT.

The rearrangement links TRBV18 to TRBJ2-5; the match to TRBD2 covers 15 bases. From germline, CDR1 is KGHSH and CDR2 LQKENI. The CDR3 is made up of 15 amino acids. After removal of 6 bases from V and 5 bases from J, the junction contained 4 bases not matched to a gene. The CDR3 loop is CASSGTSGRLETQYF. The CDR3 bases are TGTGCCAGCTCCGGGACTAGCGGGAGGTTGGAGACCCAGTACTTC.

The chain recombines TRBV4-1 with TRBJ1-1; 7 bases align to TRBD1. Germline lookup yields CDR1 MGHRA and CDR2 YSYEKL. The CDR3 extends over 15 amino acids. V lost 5 bases, J lost 1 base, and 7 bases stayed unmatched. This CDR3 reads CASSYPGQKNTEAFF. CDR3 bases: TGCGCCAGCAGCTACCCGGGACAGAAGAACACTGAAGCTTTCTTT.

This rearrangement joins TRBV6-4 to TRBJ2-1; 12 bases match TRBD2. The CDR3 extends over 20 amino acids. V gave up 1 base and J gave up 5 bases; unmatched junction bases: 15. CDR1 and CDR2 from the germline V gene are MRHNA and SNTAGT. The CDR3 nucleotides read TGTGCCAGCAGTGACTTACAGGGGAGGACTAGCGGGATAGAACACAATGAGCAGTTCTTC. It yields the protein CASSDLQGRTSGIEHNEQFF.

V usage is TRBV27 and J usage is TRBJ1-5; tentatively, D is TRBD1 (5 bases). Trimming stripped 5 bases from V and 6 bases from J, with 14 bases between. This CDR3 region has 14 residues. The V gene's germline CDR1 is MNHEY and CDR2 SMNVEV (reference sequence). CDR3 amino acids: CASSVSGGGQPQHF. CDR3 bases: TGTGCCAGCAGTGTCAGCGGGGGGGGTCAGCCCCAGCATTTT.

V is TRBV12-5 and J is TRBJ2-3, with TRBD2 identical over 9 bases. The germline V gene has CDR1 LGHNT and CDR2 FRNRAP. There are 14 residues in the CDR3. The J segment lost 6 bases and the V segment lost 6 bases, leaving 7 bases of the junction unmatched. Written as DNA, the CDR3 is TGTGCTAGTGGATGGGGACTAGCTTCGGATACGCAGTATTTT. Amino acids: CASGWGLASDTQYF. The entire variable domain, with the rest obtained from reference TRBV12-5 and TRBJ2-3, is as follows: DARVTQTPRHKVTEMGQEVTMRCQPILGHNTVFWYRQTMMQGLELLAYFRNRAPLDDSGMPKDRFSAEMPDATLATLKIQPSEPRDSAVYFCASGWGLASDTQYFGPGTRLTVL.

The CDR3 region has the DNA TGCGCCAGCAGCGCCCCCGGGAGAGAGATCTCTGGAAACACCATATATTTT. It codes for CASSAPGREISGNTIYF. The V gene is TRBV4-1, the J gene TRBJ1-3, with D hard to call. Germline V gives CDR1 MGHRA, CDR2 YSYEKL. V lost 5 bases to trimming and J lost 0 bases, with 17 bases between them. This CDR3 is 17 amino acids long.

This rearrangement joins TRBV29-1 to TRBJ1-2, with TRBD1 matching over 8 bases. Unmatched junction bases numbered 16, after V lost 6 bases and J lost 7 bases. CDR3 length equals 15 residues. CDR1 is SQVTM, CDR2 ANQGSEA, per germline. CDR3 coding DNA: TGCAGCGTGCTCGGGGGATTGACAGGGGTAGGTGGCTACACCTTC. Translated, it gives CSVLGGLTGVGGYTF.

This clone was seen only once. The chain joins TRBV10-3 to TRBJ2-7, with D possibly TRBD2 on 5 matching bases. Trimming pared 6 bases from V and 5 bases from J, leaving 23 bases between. Per germline, CDR1 ENHRY and CDR2 SYGVKD. The CDR3 covers 16 residues. CDR3 amino acids: CAIRGWVRGGLDEQYF. The CDR3 DNA reads as TGTGCCATCAGGGGGTGGGTTCGCGGAGGCCTTGACGAGCAGTACTTC.

The chain couples TRBV5-1 to TRBJ2-7; D ambiguous. Per germline, CDR1 SGHRS and CDR2 YFSETQ. The CDR3 length is 15 residues. Trimming left V 0 bases short and J 7 bases short, with 17 bases between. CDR3 region: CASSLDVYRLEEQYF. The DNA for the CDR3 is TGCGCCAGCAGCTTGGATGTTTACCGTCTGGAGGAGCAGTACTTC.

This clone was seen a handful of times. The chain joins TRBV27 to TRBJ1-5; TRBD1 is a possible D gene (6 bases). V lost 5 bases, J lost 1 base, and 12 bases lay in between. The CDR3 totals 15 residues. Germline-derived CDR1 and CDR2 are MNHEY and SMNVEV (reference sequence). The CDR3 DNA reads TGTGCCAGCAGTCCCGGGACAACCAGCAATCAGCCCCAGCATTTT. Translated, it gives CASSPGTTSNQPQHF.

The J gene is TRBJ1-1, the V gene TRBV4-3; tentative D call: TRBD1 (6 bases). The CDR3 extends over 16 amino acids. The germline gives CDR1 LGHNA, CDR2 YSLEER. Trimming cost V 0 bases and J 0 bases, with 11 bases left between them. The CDR3 coding sequence is TGCGCCAGCAGCCAAGATAGTCAGGGGCTGAACACTGAAGCTTTCTTT. It translates to CASSQDSQGLNTEAFF.

The chain carries TRBV5-1 and TRBJ2-7; TRBD2 aligns across 8 bases. The V segment lost 5 bases and the J segment 2 bases; nucleotides outside the gene matches: 12. Germline CDR1 and CDR2: SGHRS and YFSETQ. There are 16 residues in the CDR3. The CDR3 loop is CASRGSTSDLPYEQYF. In DNA form, the CDR3 reads TGCGCCAGCAGGGGGTCGACTAGCGACCTACCCTACGAGCAGTACTTC.

J is TRBJ2-7 and V is TRBV30, with D possibly being TRBD2 (5 bases). CDR3 length equals 14 residues. The V gene lost 0 bases and the J gene lost 5 bases, with 14 bases spanning the gap. In germline, CDR1 is GTSNPN, CDR2 SVGIG (reference sequence). CDR3 DNA: TGTGCCTGGAGTGTAACCCGGGCTAGCAACGAGCAGTACTTC. Its translation: CAWSVTRASNEQYF.

The rearrangement joins TRBV3-1 (or the pseudogene TRBV3-2) to TRBJ1-2; the match to TRBD1 covers 8 bases. This CDR3 contains 15 residues. V trimming: 4 bases; J trimming: 3 bases; junction bases outside the gene matches: 7. Germline V lookup: CDR1 LGHDT, CDR2 YNNKEL (reference sequence). CDR3 sequence: CASSLRTGKYYGYTF. Written as DNA, the CDR3 is TGTGCCAGCAGCCTCCGGACAGGGAAGTACTATGGCTACACCTTC.

The chain carries TRBV7-3 and TRBJ2-3, with 7 bases identical to TRBD1. There are 15 residues in the CDR3. Losses at the gene ends were 4 bases for V and 2 bases for J; bases not matched to a gene: 6. Germline V gene data show CDR1 as SGHTA and CDR2 as FQGTGA. In DNA form, the CDR3 reads TGTGCCAGCAGCTGGGGACAGCGTGACACAGATACGCAGTATTTT. This sequence encodes CASSWGQRDTDTQYF.

J is TRBJ1-1 and V is TRBV7-2, with 7 bases matching TRBD1. The CDR3 consists of 14 residues. J lost 5 bases, V lost 4 bases, and 7 bases had no gene match. The germline V gene encodes CDR1 SGHTA and CDR2 FQGNSA. The CDR3 is CASSWGQRSTEAFF. CDR3 DNA sequence: TGTGCCAGCAGCTGGGGACAGCGGAGTACTGAAGCTTTCTTT.

The chain couples TRBV24-1 to TRBJ1-2; D ambiguous. Germline V gene data show CDR1 as KGHDR and CDR2 as SFDVKD. This CDR3 is built from 14 residues. The ends were cut back, 0 bases at V and 3 bases at J, with 7 bases in the middle. CDR3 sequence reads: CATSDLDTYYGYTF. The CDR3 coding sequence is TGTGCCACCAGTGATTTGGACACCTACTATGGCTACACCTTC.

The J gene is TRBJ1-5, the V gene TRBV19; tentative D call: TRBD1 (6 bases). The CDR3 extends over 12 amino acids. The germline V and J ends were trimmed by 11 bases and 5 bases, with 13 bases remaining between them. Germline CDR1 reads LNHDA; CDR2 reads SQIVND (reference sequence). CDR3 nucleotides: TGTGCCGGGGGGGGGCTGGATCAGCCCCAGCATTTT. Residues: CAGGGLDQPQHF.

The chain joins TRBV6-1 to TRBJ2-1; D is perhaps TRBD1 (7 bases). The V and J ends lost 3 bases and 8 bases respectively, with 20 bases between them. Germline loops: CDR1 MNHNS, CDR2 SASEGT. This CDR3 comprises 16 residues. In DNA, the CDR3 is TGTGCCAGCAGTGAGTTCGAGGAGGGGGCATTCGATGAGCAGTTCTTC. This codes for CASSEFEEGAFDEQFF.

The chain combines TRBV19 with TRBJ2-7, with D tentatively TRBD1 (6 bases). The CDR3 is 15 residues long. Per germline, CDR1 LNHDA and CDR2 SQIVND (reference sequence). V was shortened by 5 bases and J by 0 bases, with 14 bases between the two germline ends. CDR3 loop: CASSPLRDNSYEQYF. CDR3 coding DNA: TGTGCCAGTAGTCCTCTCCGGGACAACTCCTACGAGCAGTACTTC.

J is TRBJ2-1 and V is TRBV6-5, with D perhaps TRBD2 (6 bases). This CDR3 region has 14 residues. V shed 11 bases and J shed 1 base, with 15 bases lying between them. Germline V gives CDR1 MNHEY, CDR2 SVGAGI. The CDR3: CASGEARSYNEQFF. CDR3 bases: TGTGCCTCCGGGGAGGCCCGATCCTACAATGAGCAGTTCTTC.